Presented here are 7 T cell receptor beta chains from one specimen sequenced in a study of CD8 T cells in Susac syndrome. Random hexamers were used to reverse transcribe the RNA input (roughly 0.5 to 1 ug). MiXCR was run by TCRdb on the immunoSEQ multiplex PCR reads, yielding one entry per CDR3 protein. The table records about 300,000 distinct CDR3 sequences, over 75% of them present only once. The sequenced sample consisted of CD8+ T cells from PBMCs. Source of these receptors: a human donor with multiple sclerosis.

The gene calls are TRBV12-3 or TRBV12-4 and TRBJ2-7; D perhaps matches TRBD2 (5 bases). The length of the CDR3 is 13 residues. Trimming cost V 6 bases and J 4 bases, with 13 bases left between them. Written as DNA, the CDR3 is TGTGCCAGCAGGGTCGGACTGCTTTACGAGCAGTACTTC. Encoded protein: CASRVGLLYEQYF.

The chain recombines TRBV7-8 with TRBJ2-3; 12 bases match TRBD2. Trimming removed 5 bases from V and 1 base from J; junction bases left unmatched: 7. Per the germline V gene, CDR1 is SGHVS and CDR2 is FQNEAQ. CDR3 length equals 17 residues. This CDR3 reads CASSTQLAGGRTDTQYF. The CDR3 DNA sequence: TGTGCCAGCAGCACCCAACTAGCGGGGGGCCGCACAGATACGCAGTATTTT.

The chain recombines TRBV9 with TRBJ1-1; D remains unclear. V was trimmed by 4 bases and J by 1 base, leaving 8 bases between them. Per germline, CDR1 SGDLS and CDR2 YYNGEE. The CDR3 consists of 13 residues. CDR3 in amino acids: CASSTAGNTEAFF. In DNA, the CDR3 is TGTGCCAGCAGCACCGCCGGGAACACTGAAGCTTTCTTT.

This chain connects TRBV7-9 to TRBJ2-1; D unresolved. The CDR3 is 13 amino acids. The V end was cut by 2 bases, the J end by 8 bases, with 10 bases between. The germline gives CDR1 SEHNR, CDR2 FQNEAQ (reference sequence). The CDR3 DNA follows: TGTGCCAGCAGCTTAAGGGTAGGAGATGAGCAGTTCTTC. Translated: CASSLRVGDEQFF.

In DNA, the CDR3 is TGTGCCAGCAGTTCGAGACGGTACCTTCTGGGGTACTTC. It specifies CASSSRRYLLGYF. This chain joins TRBV28 and TRBJ2-5, with no clear D. The germline CDR1 and CDR2 sequences are MDHEN and SYDVKM. The CDR3 contains 13 residues. Trimming left V 4 bases short and J 13 bases short, with 19 bases between.

This clonotype was seen a single time. The CDR3 protein is CASSDSTGSGYTF. The CDR3 DNA reads TGTGCCAGCAGTGATTCGACAGGGAGTGGCTACACCTTC. J is TRBJ1-2 and V is TRBV6-1, with 7 nucleotides matching TRBD1. From germline, CDR1 is MNHNS and CDR2 SASEGT. CDR3 length equals 13 residues. J lost 7 bases, V lost 3 bases, and 5 bases had no gene match.

The chain recombines TRBV6-5 with TRBJ2-7, with D unresolved. Germline V gene sequence: CDR1 MNHEY, CDR2 SVGAGI. Trimming took 0 bases from V and 1 from J, leaving 13 bases between them. The CDR3 consists of 16 residues. DNA of the CDR3: TGTGCCAGCAGTTACTCGATAGGCCAGGAGTCCTACGAGCAGTACTTC. It is translated as CASSYSIGQESYEQYF.